Sequencing of this T cell receptor (beta chain) was carried out in a study of blood T cell repertoires in COVID-19. Study-wide context: Donors in the United States, Italy and Spain gave samples during acute or convalescent COVID-19. PBMCs, B-cell-depleted T cells, or T cells provided the cDNA or gDNA that made up the material.

The germline V gene has CDR1 SGHRS and CDR2 YFSETQ. The trim removed 4 bases at V and 4 bases at J, leaving 5 bases unmatched. The CDR3 runs to 14 residues. The Seattle patients, enrolled during active infection, were followed longitudinally. In the source study's methods: The authors estimated nucleated cell counts from reference gene primer amplification. The protocol was immunoSEQ multiplex PCR, while the TCRdb copy is restricted to in-frame clones and leaves out a portion. From that table come the V and J calls and clone size; the DNA was used to work out D and trimming. The sample holds 150,000 to 200,000 clones; roughly 79% are singletons and the top ten take roughly 12%.

This sequence joins TRBV5-1 and TRBJ1-3; 7 nucleotides align to TRBD1. The receptor comes from an elderly woman with COVID-19, enrolled during active disease. The sample taken for sequencing was peripheral blood. In DNA form, the CDR3 reads TGCGCCAGCAGCGACGGGACAGCAGGAAACACCATATATTTT. Translation gives CASSDGTAGNTIYF.